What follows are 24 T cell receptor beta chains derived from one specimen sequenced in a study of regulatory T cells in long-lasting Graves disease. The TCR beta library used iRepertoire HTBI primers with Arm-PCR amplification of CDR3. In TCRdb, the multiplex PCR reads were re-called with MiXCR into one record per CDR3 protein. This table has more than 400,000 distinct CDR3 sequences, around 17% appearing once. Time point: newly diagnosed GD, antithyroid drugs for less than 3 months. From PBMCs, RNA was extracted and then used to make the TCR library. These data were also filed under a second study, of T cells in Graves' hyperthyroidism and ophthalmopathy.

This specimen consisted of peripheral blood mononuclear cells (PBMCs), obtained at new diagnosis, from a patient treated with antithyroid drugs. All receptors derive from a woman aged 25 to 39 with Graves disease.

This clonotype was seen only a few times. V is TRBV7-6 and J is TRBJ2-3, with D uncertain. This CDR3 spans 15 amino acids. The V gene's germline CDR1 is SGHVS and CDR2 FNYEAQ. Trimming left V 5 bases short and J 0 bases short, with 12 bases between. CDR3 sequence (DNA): TGTGCCAGCAGCCCCCCGGGTTATAGCACAGATACGCAGTATTTT. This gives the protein CASSPPGYSTDTQYF.

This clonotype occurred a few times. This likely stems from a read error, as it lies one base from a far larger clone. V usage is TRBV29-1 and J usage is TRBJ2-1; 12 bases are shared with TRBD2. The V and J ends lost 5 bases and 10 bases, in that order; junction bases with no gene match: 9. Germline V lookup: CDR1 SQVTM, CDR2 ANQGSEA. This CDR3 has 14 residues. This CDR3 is CSVTGLAGFYEQFF. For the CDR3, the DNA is TGCAGCGTTACTGGACTAGCGGGATTCTACGAGCAGTTCTTC.

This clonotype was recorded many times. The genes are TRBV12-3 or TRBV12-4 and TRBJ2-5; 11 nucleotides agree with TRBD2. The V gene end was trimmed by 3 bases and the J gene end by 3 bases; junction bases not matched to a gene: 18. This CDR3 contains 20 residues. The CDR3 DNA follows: TGTGCCAGCAGTTTCCGAGGGGTAGCGGGAGGGCCGTCATGGAAAGAGACCCAGTACTTC. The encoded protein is CASSFRGVAGGPSWKETQYF.

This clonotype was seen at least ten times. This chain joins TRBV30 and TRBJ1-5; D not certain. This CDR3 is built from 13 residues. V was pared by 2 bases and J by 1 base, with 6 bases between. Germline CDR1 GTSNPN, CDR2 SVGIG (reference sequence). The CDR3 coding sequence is TGTGCCTGGAGTCGGACCAGCAATCAGCCCCAGCATTTT. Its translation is CAWSRTSNQPQHF.

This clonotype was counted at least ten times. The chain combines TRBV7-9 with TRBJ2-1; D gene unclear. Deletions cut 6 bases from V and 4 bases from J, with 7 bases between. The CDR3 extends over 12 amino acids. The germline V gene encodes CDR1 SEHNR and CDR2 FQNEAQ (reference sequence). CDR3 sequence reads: CASSFVYNEQFF. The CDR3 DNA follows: TGTGCCAGCAGTTTTGTTTACAATGAGCAGTTCTTC.

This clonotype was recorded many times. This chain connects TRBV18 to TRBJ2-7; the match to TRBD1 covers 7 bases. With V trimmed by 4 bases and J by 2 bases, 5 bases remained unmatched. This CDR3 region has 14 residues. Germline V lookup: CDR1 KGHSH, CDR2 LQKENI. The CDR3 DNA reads TGTGCCAGCTCACGCGCACAGGGGCCCTACGAGCAGTACTTC. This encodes CASSRAQGPYEQYF.

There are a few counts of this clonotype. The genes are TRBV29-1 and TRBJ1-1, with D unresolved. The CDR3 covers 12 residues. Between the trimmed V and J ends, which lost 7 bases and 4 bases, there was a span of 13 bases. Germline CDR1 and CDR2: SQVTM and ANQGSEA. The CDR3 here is CSADRTSTEAFF. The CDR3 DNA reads TGCAGCGCCGACCGTACGTCCACTGAAGCTTTCTTT. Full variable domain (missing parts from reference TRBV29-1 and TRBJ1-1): SAVISQKPSRDICQRGTSLTIQCQVDSQVTMMFWYRQQPGQSLTLIATANQGSEATYESGFVIDKFPISRPNLTFSTLTVSNMSPEDSSIYLCSADRTSTEAFFGQGTRLTVV.

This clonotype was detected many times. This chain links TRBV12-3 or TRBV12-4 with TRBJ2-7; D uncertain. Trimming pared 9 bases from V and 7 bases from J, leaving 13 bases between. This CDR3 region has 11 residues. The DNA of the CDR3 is TGTGCCAGGGCGGAACAACGGGAGCAGTACTTC. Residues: CARAEQREQYF.

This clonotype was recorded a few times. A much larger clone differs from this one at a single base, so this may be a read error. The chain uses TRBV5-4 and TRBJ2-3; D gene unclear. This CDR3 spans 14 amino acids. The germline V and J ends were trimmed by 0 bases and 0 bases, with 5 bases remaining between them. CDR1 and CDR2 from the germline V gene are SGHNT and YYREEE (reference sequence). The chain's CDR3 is CASSLEPSTDTQYF. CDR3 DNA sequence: TGTGCCAGCAGCTTGGAACCAAGCACAGATACGCAGTATTTT. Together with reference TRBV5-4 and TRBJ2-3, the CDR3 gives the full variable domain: ETGVTQSPTHLIKTRGQQVTLRCSSQSGHNTVSWYQQALGQGPQFIFQYYREEENGRGNFPPRFSGLQFPNYSSELNVNALELDDSALYLCASSLEPSTDTQYFGPGTRLTVL.

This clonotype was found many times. The CDR3, as DNA: TGCGCCAGCAGCCAAGGATGGACCGGGGAGCTGTTTTTT. As protein: CASSQGWTGELFF. The chain carries TRBV4-1 and TRBJ2-2; no clear D gene. This CDR3 is 13 amino acids long. CDR1 MGHRA and CDR2 YSYEKL come from the germline V gene. The germline V and J ends were trimmed by 1 base and 5 bases, with 5 bases remaining between them.

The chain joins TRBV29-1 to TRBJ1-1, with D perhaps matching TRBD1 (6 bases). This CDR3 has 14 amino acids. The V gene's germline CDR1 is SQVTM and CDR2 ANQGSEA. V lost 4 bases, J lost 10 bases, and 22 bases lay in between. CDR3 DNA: TGCAGCGTTGGGGGGTTAGGGGGGCTCGGGGGAGCTTTCTTT. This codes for CSVGGLGGLGGAFF.

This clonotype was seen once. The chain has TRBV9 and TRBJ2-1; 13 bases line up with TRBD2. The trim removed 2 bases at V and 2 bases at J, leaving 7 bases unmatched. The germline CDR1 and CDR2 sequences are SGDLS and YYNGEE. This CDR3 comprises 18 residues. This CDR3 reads CASSVHRLAGGPYNEQFF. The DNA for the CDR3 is TGTGCCAGCAGCGTTCACCGACTAGCGGGAGGACCCTACAATGAGCAGTTCTTC.

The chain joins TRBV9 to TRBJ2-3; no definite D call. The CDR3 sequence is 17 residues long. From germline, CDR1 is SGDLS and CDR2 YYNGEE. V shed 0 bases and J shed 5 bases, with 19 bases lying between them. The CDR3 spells CASSVAASAPSIDTQYF. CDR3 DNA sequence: TGTGCCAGCAGCGTAGCTGCCTCGGCCCCTTCCATAGATACGCAGTATTTT.

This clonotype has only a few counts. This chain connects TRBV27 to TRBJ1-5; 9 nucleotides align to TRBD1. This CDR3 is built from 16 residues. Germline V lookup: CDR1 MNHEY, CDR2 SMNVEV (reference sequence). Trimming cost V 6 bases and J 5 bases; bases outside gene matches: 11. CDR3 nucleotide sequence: TGTGCCAGCAGAACCATGCTGGGACAGGGCTATCAGCCCCAGCATTTT. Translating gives CASRTMLGQGYQPQHF.

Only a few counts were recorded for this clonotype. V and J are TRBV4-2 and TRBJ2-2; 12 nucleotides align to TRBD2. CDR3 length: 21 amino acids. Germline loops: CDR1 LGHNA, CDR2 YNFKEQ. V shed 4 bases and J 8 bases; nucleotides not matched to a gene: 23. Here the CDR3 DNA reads TGTGCCAGCAGCCCCAAGGATCTAGCGGGAGGGCCCCATTTTATCGGGGGGGAGCTGTTTTTT. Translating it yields CASSPKDLAGGPHFIGGELFF.

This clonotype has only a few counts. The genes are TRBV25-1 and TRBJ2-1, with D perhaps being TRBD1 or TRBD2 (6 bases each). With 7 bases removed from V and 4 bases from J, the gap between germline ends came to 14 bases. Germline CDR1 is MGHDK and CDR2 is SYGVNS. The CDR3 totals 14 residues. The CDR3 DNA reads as TGTGCCAGCACCCCGCCGGGGGCGTACAATGAGCAGTTCTTC. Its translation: CASTPPGAYNEQFF.

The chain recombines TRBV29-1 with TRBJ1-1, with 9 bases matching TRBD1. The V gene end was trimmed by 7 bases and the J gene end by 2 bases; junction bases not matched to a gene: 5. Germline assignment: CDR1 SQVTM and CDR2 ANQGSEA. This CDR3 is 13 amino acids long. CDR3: CSAQTGGNTEAFF. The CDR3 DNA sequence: TGCAGCGCCCAGACAGGGGGTAACACTGAAGCTTTCTTT.

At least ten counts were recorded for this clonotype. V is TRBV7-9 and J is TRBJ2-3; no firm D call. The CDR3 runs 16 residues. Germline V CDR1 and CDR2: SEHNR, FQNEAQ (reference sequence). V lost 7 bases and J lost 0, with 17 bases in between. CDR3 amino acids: CASNPESIHSTDTQYF. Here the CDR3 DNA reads TGTGCCAGCAACCCAGAGTCTATTCATAGCACAGATACGCAGTATTTT.

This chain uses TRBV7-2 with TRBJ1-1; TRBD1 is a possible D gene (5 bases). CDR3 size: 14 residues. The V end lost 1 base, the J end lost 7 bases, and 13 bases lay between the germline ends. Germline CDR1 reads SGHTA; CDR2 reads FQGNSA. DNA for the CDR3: TGTGCCAGCAGCTTAGAAGACAGCGGGTTTGAAGCTTTCTTT. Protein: CASSLEDSGFEAFF.

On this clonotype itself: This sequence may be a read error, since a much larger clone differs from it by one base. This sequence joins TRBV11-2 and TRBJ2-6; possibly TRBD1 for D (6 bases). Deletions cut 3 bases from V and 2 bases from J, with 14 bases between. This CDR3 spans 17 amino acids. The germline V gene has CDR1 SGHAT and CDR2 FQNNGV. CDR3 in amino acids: CASSFRGQVPGANVLTF. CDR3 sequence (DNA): TGTGCCAGCAGCTTCAGGGGACAAGTACCTGGGGCCAACGTCCTGACTTTC.

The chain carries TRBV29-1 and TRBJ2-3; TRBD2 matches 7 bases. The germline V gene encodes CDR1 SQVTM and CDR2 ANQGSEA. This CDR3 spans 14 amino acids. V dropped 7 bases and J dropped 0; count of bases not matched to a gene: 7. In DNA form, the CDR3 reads TGCAGCGGACAAAGCGGGACTAGCACAGATACGCAGTATTTT. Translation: CSGQSGTSTDTQYF.

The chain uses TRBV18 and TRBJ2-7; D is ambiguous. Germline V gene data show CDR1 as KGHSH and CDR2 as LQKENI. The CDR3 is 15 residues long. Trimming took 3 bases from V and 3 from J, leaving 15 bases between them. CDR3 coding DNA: TGTGCCAGCTCACCTCCTCATTCCATACTCTACGAGCAGTACTTC. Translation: CASSPPHSILYEQYF.

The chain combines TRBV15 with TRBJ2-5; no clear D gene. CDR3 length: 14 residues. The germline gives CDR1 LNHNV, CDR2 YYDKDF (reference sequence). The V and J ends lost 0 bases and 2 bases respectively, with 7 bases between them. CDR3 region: CATSRDGRQETQYF. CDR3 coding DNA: TGTGCCACCAGCAGAGATGGTAGACAAGAGACCCAGTACTTC.

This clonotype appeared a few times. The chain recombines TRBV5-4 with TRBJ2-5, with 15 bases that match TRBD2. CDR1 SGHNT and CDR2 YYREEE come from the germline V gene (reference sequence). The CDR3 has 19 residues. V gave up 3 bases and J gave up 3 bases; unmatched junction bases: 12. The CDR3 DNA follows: TGTGCCAGCAGCTCGCTCCGGACTAGCGGGAGGGCGAGAGAAGAGACCCAGTACTTC. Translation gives CASSSLRTSGRAREETQYF.